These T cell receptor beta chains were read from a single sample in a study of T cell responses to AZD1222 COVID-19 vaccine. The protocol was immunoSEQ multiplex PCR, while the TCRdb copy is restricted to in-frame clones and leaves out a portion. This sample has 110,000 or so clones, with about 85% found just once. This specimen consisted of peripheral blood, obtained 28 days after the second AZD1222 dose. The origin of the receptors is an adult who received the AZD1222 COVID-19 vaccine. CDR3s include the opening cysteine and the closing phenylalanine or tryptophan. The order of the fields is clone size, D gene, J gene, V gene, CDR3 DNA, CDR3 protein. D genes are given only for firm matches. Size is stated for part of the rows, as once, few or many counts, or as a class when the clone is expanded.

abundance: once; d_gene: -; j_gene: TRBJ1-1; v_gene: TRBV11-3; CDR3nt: TGTGCCAGCAGCTTAGCTCAGGGGCGCAGGGGCACTGAAGCTTTCTTT; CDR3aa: CASSLAQGRRGTEAFF
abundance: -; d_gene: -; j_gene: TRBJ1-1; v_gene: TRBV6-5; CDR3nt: TGTGCCAGCACTACACTCGGGGCGGGGGTCGCCTTT; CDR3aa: CASTTLGAGVAF
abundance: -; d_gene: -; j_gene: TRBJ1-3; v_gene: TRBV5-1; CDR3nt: TGCGCCAGCAGCTTGGACCTACCTATAGGTGGAAACACCATATATTTT; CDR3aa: CASSLDLPIGGNTIYF
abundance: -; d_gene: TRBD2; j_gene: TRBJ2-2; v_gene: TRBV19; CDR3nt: TGTGCCAGTAGTATCCCGACTAGCGGGGGATTTACCGGGGAGCTGTTTTTT; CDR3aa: CASSIPTSGGFTGELFF
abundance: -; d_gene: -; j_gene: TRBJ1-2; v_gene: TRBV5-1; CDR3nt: TGCGCCAGCGGTTTTACAGGGAGCTCCGGCTACACCTTC; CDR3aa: CASGFTGSSGYTF
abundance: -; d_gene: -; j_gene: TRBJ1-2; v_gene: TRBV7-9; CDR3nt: TGTGCCAGCAGCTTGCGGGACACCGGCTACACCTTC; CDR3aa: CASSLRDTGYTF
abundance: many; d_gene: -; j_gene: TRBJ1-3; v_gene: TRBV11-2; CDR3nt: TGTGCCAGCAGTCAGAGCTCTGGAAACACCATATATTTT; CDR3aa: CASSQSSGNTIYF
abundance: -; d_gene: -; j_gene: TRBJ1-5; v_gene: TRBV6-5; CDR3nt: TGTGCCAGCAGTTACGGTCGGGGCAATCAGCCCCAGCATTTT; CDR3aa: CASSYGRGNQPQHF
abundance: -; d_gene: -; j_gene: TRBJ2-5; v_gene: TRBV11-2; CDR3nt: TGTGCCAGCAGCTTGAATATTATAGCGAGCCAAGAGACCCAGTACTTC; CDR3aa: CASSLNIIASQETQYF
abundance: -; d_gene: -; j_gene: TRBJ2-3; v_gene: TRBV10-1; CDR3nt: TGCGCCAGCAGTGGTGGTCCAGATACGCAGTATTTT; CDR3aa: CASSGGPDTQYF
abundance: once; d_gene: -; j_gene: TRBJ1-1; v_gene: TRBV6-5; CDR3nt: TGTGCCAGCAGAGACAGACCCGAAGCTTTCTTT; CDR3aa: CASRDRPEAFF
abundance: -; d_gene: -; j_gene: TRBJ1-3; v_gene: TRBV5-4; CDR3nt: TGTGCCAGCAGCTGGAAAGGGGATAATGCAAACACCATATATTTT; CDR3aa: CASSWKGDNANTIYF
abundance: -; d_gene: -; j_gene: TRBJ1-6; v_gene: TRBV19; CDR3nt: TGTGCCAGTAGTCAAGGACAGAATAATTCACCCCTCCACTTT; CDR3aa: CASSQGQNNSPLHF
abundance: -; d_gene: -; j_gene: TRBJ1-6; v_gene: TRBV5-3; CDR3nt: TGTGCCAGAAGCGTGAGGGTCTTCCTCCACTTT; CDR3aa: CARSVRVFLHF
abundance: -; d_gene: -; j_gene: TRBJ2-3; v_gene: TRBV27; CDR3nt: TGTGCCAGCAGTTTGGGGGGAGATACGCAGTATTTT; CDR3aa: CASSLGGDTQYF
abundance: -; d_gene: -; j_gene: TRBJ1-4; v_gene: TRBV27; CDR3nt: TGTGCCAGCAGGTCACCAGGCAGCGACCTGGGGGCTAATGAAAAACTGTTTTTT; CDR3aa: CASRSPGSDLGANEKLFF
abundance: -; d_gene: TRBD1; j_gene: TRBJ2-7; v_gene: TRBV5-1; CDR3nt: TGCGCCAGCAGCTGGGGACAGGGACCCTACGAGCAGTACTTC; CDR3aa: CASSWGQGPYEQYF
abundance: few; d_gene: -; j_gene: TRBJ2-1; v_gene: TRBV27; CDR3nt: TGTGCCAGCAGTTTTTGGGGGACAAACCTTGTCAATGAGCAGTTCTTC; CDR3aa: CASSFWGTNLVNEQFF
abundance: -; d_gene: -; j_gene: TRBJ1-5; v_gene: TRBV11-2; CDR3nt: TGTGCCAGCAGCTTACTGGGTAGTCGTGGCAATCAGCCCCAGCATTTT; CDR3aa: CASSLLGSRGNQPQHF
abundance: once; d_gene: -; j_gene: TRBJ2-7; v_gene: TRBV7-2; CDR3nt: TGTGCCAGCAGCTTAGTAATAGACTACGAGCAGTACTTC; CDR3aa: CASSLVIDYEQYF
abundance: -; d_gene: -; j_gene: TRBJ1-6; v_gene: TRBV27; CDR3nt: TGTGCCAGCAGTTTATGGGGGAATAATTCACCCCTCCACTTT; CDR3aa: CASSLWGNNSPLHF
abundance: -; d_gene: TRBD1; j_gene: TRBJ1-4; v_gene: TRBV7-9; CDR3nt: TGTGCCAGCAGCTTAGCGGGACAGGGCTTCTTGGATGAAAAACTGTTTTTT; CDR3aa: CASSLAGQGFLDEKLFF
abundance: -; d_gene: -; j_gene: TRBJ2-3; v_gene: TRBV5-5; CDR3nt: TGTGCCAGCAGCTTAAAGGCACGACCCCTCACAGATACGCAGTATTTT; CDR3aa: CASSLKARPLTDTQYF
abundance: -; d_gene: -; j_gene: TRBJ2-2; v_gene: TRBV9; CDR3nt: TGTGCCAGCAGCGTAGAGGGTCAGGGCACCGGGGAGCTGTTTTTT; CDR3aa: CASSVEGQGTGELFF
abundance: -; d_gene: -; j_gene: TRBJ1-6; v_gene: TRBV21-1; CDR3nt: TGTGCCAGCAGCGCCAGTAATTCACCCCTCCACTTT; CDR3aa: CASSASNSPLHF
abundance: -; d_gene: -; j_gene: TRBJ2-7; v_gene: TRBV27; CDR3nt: TGTGCCAGCAGTTTATCCCGACGGAACTCCTACGAGCAGTACTTC; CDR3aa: CASSLSRRNSYEQYF
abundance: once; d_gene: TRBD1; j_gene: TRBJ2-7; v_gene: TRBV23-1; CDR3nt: TGCGCCAGCAGACCGTTCATAAGGACAGGGGAATACGAGCAGTACTTC; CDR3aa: CASRPFIRTGEYEQYF
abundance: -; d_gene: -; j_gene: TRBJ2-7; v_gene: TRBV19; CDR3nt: TGTGCCAGTAGTATCGCAGGGAGCACCTACGAGCAGTACTTC; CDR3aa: CASSIAGSTYEQYF
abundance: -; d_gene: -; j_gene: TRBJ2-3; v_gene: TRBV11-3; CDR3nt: TGTGCCAGCAGCTTTGGCAGATATAGCACAGATACGCAGTATTTT; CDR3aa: CASSFGRYSTDTQYF
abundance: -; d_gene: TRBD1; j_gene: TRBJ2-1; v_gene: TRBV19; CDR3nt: TGTGCCAGTAGTAGAGGGACAGGGTTGTACAATGAGCAGTTCTTC; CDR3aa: CASSRGTGLYNEQFF
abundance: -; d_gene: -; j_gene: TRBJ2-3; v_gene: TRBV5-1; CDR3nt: TGCGCCAGCAGCATCACTAGCACAGATACGCAGTATTTT; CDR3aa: CASSITSTDTQYF
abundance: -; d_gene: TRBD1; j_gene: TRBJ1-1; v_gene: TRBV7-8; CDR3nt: TGTGCCAGCAGCACTGACAGGGCGGACACTGAAGCTTTCTTT; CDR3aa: CASSTDRADTEAFF
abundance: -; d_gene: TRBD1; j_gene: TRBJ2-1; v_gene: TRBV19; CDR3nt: TGTGCCAGTAGTATCGCACAGGGGGCCCTCAATGAGCAGTTCTTC; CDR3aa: CASSIAQGALNEQFF
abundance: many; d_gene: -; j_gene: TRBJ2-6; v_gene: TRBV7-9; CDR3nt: TGTGCCAGCAGCCCCCCCGGCGGGACCGGGGCCAACGTCCTGACTTTC; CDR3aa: CASSPPGGTGANVLTF
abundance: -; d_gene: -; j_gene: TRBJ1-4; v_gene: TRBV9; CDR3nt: TGTGCCAGCAGCGTAGGAGTCAGGGGCGCGAGAGAAAAACTGTTTTTT; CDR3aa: CASSVGVRGAREKLFF
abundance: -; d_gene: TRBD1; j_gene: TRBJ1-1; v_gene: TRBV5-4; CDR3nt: TGTGCCAGCAGCTCAGGGACAGGGGTTAACACTGAAGCTTTCTTT; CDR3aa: CASSSGTGVNTEAFF
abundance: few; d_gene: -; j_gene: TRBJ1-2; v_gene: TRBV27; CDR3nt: TGTGCCAGCACTCAGTCCCTACAGGCCCCTTTTGGCTACACCTTC; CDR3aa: CASTQSLQAPFGYTF
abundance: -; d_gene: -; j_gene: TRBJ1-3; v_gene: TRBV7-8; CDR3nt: TGTGCCAGCAGCTCAAGATCAGGCCGAGGTGGAAACACCATATATTTT; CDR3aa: CASSSRSGRGGNTIYF
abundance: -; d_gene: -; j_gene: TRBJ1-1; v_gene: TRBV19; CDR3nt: TGTGCCAGTAGTATGGGGGGGAAGAGGTACACTGAAGCTTTCTTT; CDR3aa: CASSMGGKRYTEAFF
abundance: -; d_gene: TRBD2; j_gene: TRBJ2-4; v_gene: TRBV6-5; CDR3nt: TGTGCCAGTAGTAGCGGGGGGGGTAGGGACATTCAGTACTTC; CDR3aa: CASSSGGGRDIQYF
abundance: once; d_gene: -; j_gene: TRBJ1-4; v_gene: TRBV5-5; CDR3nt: TGTGCCAGCAGCCCTCGGTGGGGAGGGAATGAAAAACTGTTTTTT; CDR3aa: CASSPRWGGNEKLFF
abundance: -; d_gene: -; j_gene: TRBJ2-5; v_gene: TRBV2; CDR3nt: TGTGCCAGCAGTGCGGGGACACGGGAGACCCAGTACTTC; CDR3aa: CASSAGTRETQYF
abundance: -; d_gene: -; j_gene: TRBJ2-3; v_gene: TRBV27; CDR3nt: TGTGCCAGCAGTTTCAGCGGGTTCACAGATACGCAGTATTTT; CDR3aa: CASSFSGFTDTQYF
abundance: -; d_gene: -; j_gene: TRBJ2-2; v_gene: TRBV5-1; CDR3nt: TGCGCCAGCAGCTTGGAACCCGGGGAGCTGTTTTTT; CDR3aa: CASSLEPGELFF
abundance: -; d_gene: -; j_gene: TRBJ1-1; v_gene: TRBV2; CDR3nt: TGTGCCAGCAGAGTGACAGGGAACACTGAAGCTTTCTTT; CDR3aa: CASRVTGNTEAFF
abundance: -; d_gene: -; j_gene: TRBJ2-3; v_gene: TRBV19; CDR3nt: TGTGCCAGTAGTATAGAGTGGGCAGATACGCAGTATTTT; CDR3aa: CASSIEWADTQYF
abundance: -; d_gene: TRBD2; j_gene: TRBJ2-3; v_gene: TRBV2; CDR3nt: TGTGCCAGCAGTGTGGTACTAGCGGGGGGAACAGATACGCAGTATTTT; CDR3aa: CASSVVLAGGTDTQYF
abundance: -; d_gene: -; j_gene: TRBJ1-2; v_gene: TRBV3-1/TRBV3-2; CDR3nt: TGTGCCAGCAGCCATTCTTACAGGGTGGGCTATGGCTACACCTTC; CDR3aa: CASSHSYRVGYGYTF
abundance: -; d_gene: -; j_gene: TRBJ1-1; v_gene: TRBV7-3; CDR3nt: TGTGCCAGCAGCTTAGGGCAGGGTCTCACTGAAGCTTTCTTT; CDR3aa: CASSLGQGLTEAFF
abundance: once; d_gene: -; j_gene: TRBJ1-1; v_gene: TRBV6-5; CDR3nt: TGTGCCAGCAGTTACGGAGGTCTGAACACTGAAGCTTTCTTT; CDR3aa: CASSYGGLNTEAFF
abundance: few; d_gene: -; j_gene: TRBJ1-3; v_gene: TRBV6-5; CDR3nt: TGTGCGATTACAGAGACTGGAAACACCATATATTTT; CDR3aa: CAITETGNTIYF
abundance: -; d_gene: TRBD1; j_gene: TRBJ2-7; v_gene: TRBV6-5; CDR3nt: TGTGCCAGCAGTTCGGGACAGGGGGTCTACGAGCAGTACTTC; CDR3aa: CASSSGQGVYEQYF
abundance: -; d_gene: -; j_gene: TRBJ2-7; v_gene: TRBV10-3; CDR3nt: TGTGCCATCAACCAGGAGGGGGCCACCTACGAGCAGTACTTC; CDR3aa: CAINQEGATYEQYF
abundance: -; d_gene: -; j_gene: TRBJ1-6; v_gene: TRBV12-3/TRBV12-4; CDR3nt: TGTGCCAGCATCAGGACAGACAATTCACCCCTCCACTTT; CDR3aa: CASIRTDNSPLHF
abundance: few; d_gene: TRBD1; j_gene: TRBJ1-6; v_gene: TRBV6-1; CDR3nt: TGTGCCAGCAGTGAAGGGACAGGGGACAATTCACCCCTCCACTTT; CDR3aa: CASSEGTGDNSPLHF
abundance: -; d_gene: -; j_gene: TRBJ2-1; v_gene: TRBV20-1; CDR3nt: TGCAGGTGGTGGCCCCTGTTCTTC; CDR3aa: CRWWPLFF
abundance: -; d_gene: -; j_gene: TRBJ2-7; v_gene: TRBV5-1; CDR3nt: TGCGCCAGCAGCTTGCGAACGCCTACCCAGATTCCCCCCACCTACGAGCAGTACTTC; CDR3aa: CASSLRTPTQIPPTYEQYF
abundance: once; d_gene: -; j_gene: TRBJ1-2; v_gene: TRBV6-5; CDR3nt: TGTGCCAGCAGTCTCAGGGGTGCTAACTATGGCTACACCTTC; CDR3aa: CASSLRGANYGYTF